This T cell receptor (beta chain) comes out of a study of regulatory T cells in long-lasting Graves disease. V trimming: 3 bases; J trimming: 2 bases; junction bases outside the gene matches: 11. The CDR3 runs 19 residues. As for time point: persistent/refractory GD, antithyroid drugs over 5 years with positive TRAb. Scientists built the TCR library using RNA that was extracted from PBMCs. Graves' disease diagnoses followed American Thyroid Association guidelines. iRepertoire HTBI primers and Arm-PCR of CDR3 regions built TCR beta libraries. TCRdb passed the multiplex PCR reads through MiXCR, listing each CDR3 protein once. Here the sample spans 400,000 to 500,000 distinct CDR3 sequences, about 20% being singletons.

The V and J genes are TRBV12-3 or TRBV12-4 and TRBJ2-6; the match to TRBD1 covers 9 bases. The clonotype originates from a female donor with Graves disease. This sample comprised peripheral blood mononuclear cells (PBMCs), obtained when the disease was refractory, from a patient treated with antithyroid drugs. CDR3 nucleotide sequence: TGTGCCAGCAGTTTTCCCCCGGGACAGGGTGTGACTGGGGCCAACGTCCTGACTTTC. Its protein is CASSFPPGQGVTGANVLTF.